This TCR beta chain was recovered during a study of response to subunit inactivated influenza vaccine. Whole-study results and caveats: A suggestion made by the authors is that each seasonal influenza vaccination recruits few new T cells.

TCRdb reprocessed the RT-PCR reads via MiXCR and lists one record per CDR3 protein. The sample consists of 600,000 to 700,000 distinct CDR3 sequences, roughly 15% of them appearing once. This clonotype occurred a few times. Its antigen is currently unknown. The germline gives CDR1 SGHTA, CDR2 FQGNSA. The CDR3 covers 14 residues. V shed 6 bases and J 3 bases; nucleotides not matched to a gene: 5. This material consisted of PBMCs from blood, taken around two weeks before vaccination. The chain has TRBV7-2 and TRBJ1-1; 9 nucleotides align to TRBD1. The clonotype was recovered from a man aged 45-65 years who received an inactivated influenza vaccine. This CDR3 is CASRDRGRDTEAFF. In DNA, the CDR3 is TGTGCCAGCAGGGACAGGGGAAGGGACACTGAAGCTTTCTTT.